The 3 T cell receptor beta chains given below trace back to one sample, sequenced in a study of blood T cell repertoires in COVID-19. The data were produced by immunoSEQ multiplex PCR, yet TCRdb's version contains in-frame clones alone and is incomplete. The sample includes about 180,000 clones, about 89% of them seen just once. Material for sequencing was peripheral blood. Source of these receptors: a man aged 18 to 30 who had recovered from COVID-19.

CDR3 in DNA: TGTGCCAGCAGCAACACAGGGATGGGGTACGAGCAGTACTTC. This translates into CASSNTGMGYEQYF. This rearrangement joins TRBV7-6 to TRBJ2-7; a weak D match, TRBD1 (6 bases). V gave up 5 bases and J gave up 4 bases, with 15 bases separating them. Germline CDR1 and CDR2: SGHVS and FNYEAQ. The CDR3 is 14 residues long. The full variable domain, rest sourced from reference TRBV7-6 and TRBJ2-7, is GAGVSQSPRYKVTKRGQDVALRCDPISGHVSLYWYRQALGQGPEFLTYFNYEAQQDKSGLPNDRFSAERPEGSISTLTIQRTEQRDSAMYRCASSNTGMGYEQYFGPGTRLTVT.

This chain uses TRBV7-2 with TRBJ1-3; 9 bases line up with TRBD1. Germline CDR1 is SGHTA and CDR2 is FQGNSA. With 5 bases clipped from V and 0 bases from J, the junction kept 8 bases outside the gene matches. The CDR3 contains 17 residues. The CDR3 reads CASSPGQGLSSGNTIYF. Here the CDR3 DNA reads TGTGCCAGCAGCCCGGGACAGGGATTGAGCTCTGGAAACACCATATATTTT.

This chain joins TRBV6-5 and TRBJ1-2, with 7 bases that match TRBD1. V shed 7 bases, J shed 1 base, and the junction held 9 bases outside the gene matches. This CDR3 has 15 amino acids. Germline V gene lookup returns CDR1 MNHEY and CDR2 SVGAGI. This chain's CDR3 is CASTIPGTVNYGYTF. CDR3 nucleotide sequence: TGTGCCAGCACTATCCCAGGGACAGTTAACTATGGCTACACCTTC.